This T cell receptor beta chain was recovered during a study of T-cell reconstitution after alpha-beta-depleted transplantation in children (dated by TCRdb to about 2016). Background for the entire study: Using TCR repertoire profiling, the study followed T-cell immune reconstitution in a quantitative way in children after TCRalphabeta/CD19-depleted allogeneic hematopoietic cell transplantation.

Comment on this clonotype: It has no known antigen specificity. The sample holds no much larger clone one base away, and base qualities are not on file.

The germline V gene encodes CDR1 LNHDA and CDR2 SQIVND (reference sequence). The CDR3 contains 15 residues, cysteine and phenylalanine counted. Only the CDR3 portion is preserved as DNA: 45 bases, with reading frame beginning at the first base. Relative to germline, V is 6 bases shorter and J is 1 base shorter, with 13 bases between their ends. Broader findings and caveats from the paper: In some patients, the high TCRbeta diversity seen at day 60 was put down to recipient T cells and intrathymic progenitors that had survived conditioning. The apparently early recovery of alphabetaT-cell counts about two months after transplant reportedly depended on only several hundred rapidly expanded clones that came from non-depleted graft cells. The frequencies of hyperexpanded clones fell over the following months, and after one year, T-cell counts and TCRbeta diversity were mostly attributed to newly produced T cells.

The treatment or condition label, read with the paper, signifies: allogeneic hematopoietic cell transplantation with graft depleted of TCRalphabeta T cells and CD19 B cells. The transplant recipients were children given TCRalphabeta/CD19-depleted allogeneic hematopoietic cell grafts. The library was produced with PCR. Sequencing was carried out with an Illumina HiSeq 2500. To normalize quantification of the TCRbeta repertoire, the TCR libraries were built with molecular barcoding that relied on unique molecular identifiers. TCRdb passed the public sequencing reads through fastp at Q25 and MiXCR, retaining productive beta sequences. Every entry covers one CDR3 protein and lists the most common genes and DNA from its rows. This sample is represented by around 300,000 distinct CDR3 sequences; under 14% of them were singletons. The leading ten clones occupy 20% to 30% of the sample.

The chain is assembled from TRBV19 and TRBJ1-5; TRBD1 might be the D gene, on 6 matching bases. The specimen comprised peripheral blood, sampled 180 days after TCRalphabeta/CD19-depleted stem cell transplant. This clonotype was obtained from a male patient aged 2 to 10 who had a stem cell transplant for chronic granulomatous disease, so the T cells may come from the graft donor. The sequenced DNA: TGTGCCAGTAGATCCAGGGGACGGAGCAATCAGCCCCAGCATTTT. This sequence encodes CASRSRGRSNQPQHF.